This entry concerns a single T cell receptor (beta chain). This clonotype came up many times. Its target antigen remains unknown. No qualities accompany the bases; no much larger clone lies one base away. The library was prepared using RT-PCR. The instrument was a NextSeq 550. TCRdb handled the public reads itself, with Q25 trimming in fastp and clone calling in MiXCR, and kept productive beta chains. Records with the same CDR3 protein are collapsed into one entry carrying the most frequent genes and DNA. The sample profile shows around 82,000 distinct CDR3 sequences; around 5% of them were found once. Less than 3% of the sample goes to the ten largest clones. This record belongs to a study of patients and donors after allogeneic stem cell transplantation (dated by TCRdb to 2020 to 2022). V loses 6 bases of germline sequence and J loses 4 bases, and the interval between the two ends is 14 bases. The CDR3 goes from the cysteine to the phenylalanine over 14 residues. Only the CDR3 DNA is retained, 42 bases long and in frame from the first base. The germline V gene encodes CDR1 KGHSH and CDR2 LQKENI.

This receptor was identified in a human donor who was either an allogeneic HSCT recipient or a stem cell or donor lymphocyte infusion donor (not recorded which). It is not recorded whose cells these are; they may come from a transplant donor. The sequencing input was blood, either unsorted or a sorted T cell fraction (not recorded which). The rearrangement joined TRBV18 to TRBJ2-3; TRBD2 is possibly the D segment (7 matching bases). The DNA sequence is given as TGTGCCAGCTCTCAGCAGGGGAGGGCAGATACGCAGTATTTT. Its coded protein is CASSQQGRADTQYF.